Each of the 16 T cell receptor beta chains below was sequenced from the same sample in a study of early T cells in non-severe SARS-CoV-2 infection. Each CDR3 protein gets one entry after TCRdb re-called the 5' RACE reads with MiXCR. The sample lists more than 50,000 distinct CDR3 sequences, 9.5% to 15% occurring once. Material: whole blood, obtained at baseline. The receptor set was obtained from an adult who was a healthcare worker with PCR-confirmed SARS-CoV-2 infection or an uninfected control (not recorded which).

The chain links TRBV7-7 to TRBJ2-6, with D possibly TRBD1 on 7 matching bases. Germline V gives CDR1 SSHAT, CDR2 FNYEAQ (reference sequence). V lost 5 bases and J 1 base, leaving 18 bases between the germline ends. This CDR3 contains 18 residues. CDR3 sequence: CASSAGRQGTSGANVLTF. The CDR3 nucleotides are TGTGCCAGCAGCGCCGGGAGACAGGGAACGTCTGGGGCCAACGTCCTGACTTTC.

The CDR3 DNA sequence: TGCGCCAGCTCTCGGACAGGGGGCTCCTCTGGGGCCAACGTCCTGACTTTC. Its translation is CASSRTGGSSGANVLTF. The gene calls are TRBV5-1 and TRBJ2-6, with 11 bases lining up with TRBD1. The J segment lost 0 bases and the V segment lost 7 bases, leaving 6 bases of the junction unmatched. Looked up from germline, CDR1 is SGHRS and CDR2 is YFSETQ. This CDR3 spans 17 amino acids. The full variable domain, in which reference TRBV5-1 and TRBJ2-6 provide the parts outside the CDR3, is KAGVTQTPRYLIKTRGQQVTLSCSPISGHRSVSWYQQTPGQGLQFLFEYFSETQRNKGNFPGRFSGRQFSNSRSEMNVSTLELGDSALYLCASSRTGGSSGANVLTFGAGSRLTVL.

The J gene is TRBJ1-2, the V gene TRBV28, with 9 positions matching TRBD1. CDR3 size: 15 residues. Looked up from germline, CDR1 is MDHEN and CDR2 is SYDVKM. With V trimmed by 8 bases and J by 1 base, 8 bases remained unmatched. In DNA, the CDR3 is TGTGCCAGCTACTCTACAGGGGGCAATAACTATGGCTACACCTTC. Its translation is CASYSTGGNNYGYTF.

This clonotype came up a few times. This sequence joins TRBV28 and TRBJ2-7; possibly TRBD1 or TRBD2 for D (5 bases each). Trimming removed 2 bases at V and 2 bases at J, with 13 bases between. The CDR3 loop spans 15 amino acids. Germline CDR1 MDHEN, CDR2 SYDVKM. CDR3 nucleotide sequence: TGTGCCAGCAGTTTAATGGGACCGGGTACCTACGAGCAGTACTTC. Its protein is CASSLMGPGTYEQYF.

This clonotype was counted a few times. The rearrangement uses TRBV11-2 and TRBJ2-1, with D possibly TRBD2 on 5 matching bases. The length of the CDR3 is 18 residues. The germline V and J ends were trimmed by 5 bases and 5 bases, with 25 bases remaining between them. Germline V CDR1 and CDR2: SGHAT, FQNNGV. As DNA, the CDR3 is TGTGCCAGCAGCCCCGGGTTGTGGGCTAGCCGAAACAACAATGAGCAGTTCTTC. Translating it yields CASSPGLWASRNNNEQFF.

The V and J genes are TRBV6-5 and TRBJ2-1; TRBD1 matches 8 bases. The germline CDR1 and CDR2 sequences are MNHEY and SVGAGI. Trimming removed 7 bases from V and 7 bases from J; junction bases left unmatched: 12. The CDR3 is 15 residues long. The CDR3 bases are TGTGCCAGCAACAGGGGGGCAGGGGGCAGGAATGAGCAGTTCTTC. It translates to CASNRGAGGRNEQFF.

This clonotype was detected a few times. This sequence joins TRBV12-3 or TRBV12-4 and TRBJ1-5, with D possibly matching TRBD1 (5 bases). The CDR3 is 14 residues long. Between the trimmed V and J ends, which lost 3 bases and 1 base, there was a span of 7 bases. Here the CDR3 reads CASSFQGSNQPQHF. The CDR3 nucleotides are TGTGCCAGCAGTTTTCAGGGCAGCAATCAGCCCCAGCATTTT.

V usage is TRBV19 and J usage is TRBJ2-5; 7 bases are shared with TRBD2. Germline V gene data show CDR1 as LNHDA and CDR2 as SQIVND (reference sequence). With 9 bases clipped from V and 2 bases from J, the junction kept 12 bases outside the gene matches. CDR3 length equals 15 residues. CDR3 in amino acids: CASRQTSVQQETQYF. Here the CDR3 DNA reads TGTGCCAGCCGTCAAACTAGCGTCCAACAAGAGACCCAGTACTTC.

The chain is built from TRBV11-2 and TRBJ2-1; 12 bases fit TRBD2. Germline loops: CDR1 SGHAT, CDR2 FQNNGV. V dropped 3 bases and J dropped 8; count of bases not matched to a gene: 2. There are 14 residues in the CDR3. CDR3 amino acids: CASSLTSGRDEQFF. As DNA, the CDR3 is TGTGCCAGCAGCTTGACTAGCGGGAGAGATGAGCAGTTCTTC.

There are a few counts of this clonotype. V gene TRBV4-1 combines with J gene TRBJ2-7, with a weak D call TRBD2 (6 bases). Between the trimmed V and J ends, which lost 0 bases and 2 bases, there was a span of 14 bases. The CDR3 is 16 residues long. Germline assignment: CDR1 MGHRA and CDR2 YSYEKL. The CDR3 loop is CASSQEGGTLTYEQYF. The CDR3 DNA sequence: TGCGCCAGCAGCCAAGAGGGCGGGACCTTAACCTACGAGCAGTACTTC.

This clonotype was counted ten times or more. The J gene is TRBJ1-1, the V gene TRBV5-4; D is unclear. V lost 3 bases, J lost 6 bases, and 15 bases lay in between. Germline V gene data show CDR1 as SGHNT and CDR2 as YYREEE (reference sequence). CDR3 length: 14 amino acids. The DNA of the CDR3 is TGTGCCAGCAGCTCTCTGGGGTCATCCCCTGAAGCTTTCTTT. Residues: CASSSLGSSPEAFF.

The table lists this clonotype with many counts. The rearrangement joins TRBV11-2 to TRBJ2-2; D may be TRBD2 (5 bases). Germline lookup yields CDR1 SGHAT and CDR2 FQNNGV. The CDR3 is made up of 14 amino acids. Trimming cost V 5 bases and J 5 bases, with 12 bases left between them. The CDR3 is CASSGPRTTGELFF. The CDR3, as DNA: TGTGCCAGCAGCGGACCTAGGACTACCGGGGAGCTGTTTTTT.

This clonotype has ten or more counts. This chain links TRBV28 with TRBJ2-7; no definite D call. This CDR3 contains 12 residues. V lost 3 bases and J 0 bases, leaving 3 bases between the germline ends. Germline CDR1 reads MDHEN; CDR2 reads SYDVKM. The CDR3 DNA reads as TGTGCCAGCAGTTTCTCCTCCTACGAGCAGTACTTC. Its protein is CASSFSSYEQYF.

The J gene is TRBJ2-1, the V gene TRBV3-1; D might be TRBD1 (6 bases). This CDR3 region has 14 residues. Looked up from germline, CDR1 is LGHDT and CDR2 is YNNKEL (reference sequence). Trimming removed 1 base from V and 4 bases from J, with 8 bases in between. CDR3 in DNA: TGTGCCAGCAGCCAAGCCGGACAGTACAATGAGCAGTTCTTC. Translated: CASSQAGQYNEQFF.

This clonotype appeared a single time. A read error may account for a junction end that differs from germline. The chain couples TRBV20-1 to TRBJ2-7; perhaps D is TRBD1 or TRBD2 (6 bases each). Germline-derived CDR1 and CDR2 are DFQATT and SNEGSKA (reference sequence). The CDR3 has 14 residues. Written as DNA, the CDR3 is TGCAGTGCTAGTTCGGGGGACATCTCCTACGGGCAGTACTTC. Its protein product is CSASSGDISYGQYF.

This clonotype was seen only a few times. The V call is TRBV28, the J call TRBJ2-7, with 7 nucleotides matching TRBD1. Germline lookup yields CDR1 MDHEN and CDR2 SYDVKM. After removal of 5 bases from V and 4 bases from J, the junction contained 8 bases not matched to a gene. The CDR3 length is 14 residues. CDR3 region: CASSRDRVGYEQYF. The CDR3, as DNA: TGTGCCAGCAGTAGAGACAGGGTCGGTTACGAGCAGTACTTC.